Each of the 18 T cell receptor beta chains below was sequenced from the same sample in a study of T-cell memory formation after mild COVID-19. Each CDR3 protein gets one entry after TCRdb re-called the 5' RACE reads with MiXCR. This sample has approximately 500,000 distinct CDR3 sequences, with roughly 23% found just once. Sequenced: PBMCs or a T cell subset sorted from them (not recorded which). The receptors come from an adult woman who had mild COVID-19 (a few samples of this study predate the infection). Cell type and time point are not known.

Only a few counts were recorded for this clonotype. V gene TRBV12-3 or TRBV12-4 combines with J gene TRBJ2-2; 10 bases are shared with TRBD2. The CDR3 has 19 amino acids. V was clipped by 0 bases and J by 1 base; unmatched bases: 8. The CDR3 DNA follows: TGTGCCAGCAGTTTAGCGCGGAGTACTAGCGGGGTGAACACCGGGGAGCTGTTTTTT. Translation gives CASSLARSTSGVNTGELFF.

This sequence joins TRBV6-5 and TRBJ1-1, with 7 nucleotides matching TRBD1. The junction had 19 bases not matched to a gene; V was cut back by 2 bases and J by 4 bases. The CDR3 extends over 19 amino acids. Germline V gene lookup returns CDR1 MNHEY and CDR2 SVGAGI. CDR3 protein: CASSYGSKGGFRLGTEAFF. The CDR3 DNA reads TGTGCCAGCAGTTACGGTTCCAAAGGGGGCTTTAGGCTGGGCACTGAAGCTTTCTTT.

In DNA, the CDR3 is TGTGCCTGGAGTGTAAGGACCCTTATGAACACTGAAGCTTTCTTT. Protein product: CAWSVRTLMNTEAFF. This chain links TRBV30 with TRBJ1-1; unclear D gene. The V end lost 0 bases, the J end lost 0 bases, and 11 bases lay between the germline ends. Germline CDR1 is GTSNPN and CDR2 is SVGIG (reference sequence). The CDR3 length is 15 residues.

The CDR3 protein is CASSRGQGATEQYF. CDR3 bases: TGCGCCAGCAGCCGCGGACAGGGGGCGACCGAGCAGTACTTC. The genes are TRBV5-1 and TRBJ2-7, with TRBD1 identical over 11 bases. J gave up 6 bases and V 4 bases, and 6 bases lay outside the gene matches. The CDR3 covers 14 residues. Germline CDR1 SGHRS, CDR2 YFSETQ.

This clonotype was picked up a small number of times. The chain couples TRBV30 to TRBJ2-6; D is unclear. Germline CDR1 and CDR2: GTSNPN and SVGIG (reference sequence). V shed 3 bases and J shed 0 bases, with 3 bases lying between them. CDR3 length equals 13 residues. This CDR3 reads CAWRLSGANVLTF. CDR3 nucleotides: TGTGCCTGGAGGCTCTCTGGGGCCAACGTCCTGACTTTC.

This clonotype was observed many times. This chain connects TRBV4-1 to TRBJ2-1; TRBD2 is a possible D gene (5 bases). From germline, CDR1 is MGHRA and CDR2 YSYEKL. The CDR3 is 16 amino acids. Trimming took 0 bases from V and 3 from J, leaving 12 bases between them. Here the CDR3 reads CASSQDYAGRYNEQFF. The CDR3 bases are TGCGCCAGCAGCCAAGATTACGCGGGTCGCTACAATGAGCAGTTCTTC.

This clonotype was seen ten or more times. The gene calls are TRBV20-1 and TRBJ2-3; D tentatively fits TRBD1 or TRBD2 (5 bases each). This CDR3 has 14 amino acids. CDR1 and CDR2 from the germline V gene are DFQATT and SNEGSKA (reference sequence). V lost 1 base and J 3 bases, leaving 11 bases between the germline ends. The CDR3 DNA reads as TGCAGTGCTAGAGGTTGGGGGAGTACAGATACGCAGTATTTT. It translates to CSARGWGSTDTQYF.

The rearrangement uses TRBV5-6 and TRBJ2-5; the match to TRBD1 covers 8 bases. The CDR3 is 15 amino acids. Germline trimming cut 4 bases from V and 5 bases from J; bases unmatched to any gene: 10. In germline, CDR1 is SGHDT, CDR2 YYEEEE. The CDR3 nucleotides are TGTGCCAGCAGCCAAGCAGGGGGCGCATCCGAGACCCAGTACTTC. Translation: CASSQAGGASETQYF. Together with reference TRBV5-6 and TRBJ2-5, the CDR3 gives the full variable domain: DAGVTQSPTHLIKTRGQQVTLRCSPKSGHDTVSWYQQALGQGPQFIFQYYEEEERQRGNFPDRFSGHQFPNYSSELNVNALLLGDSALYLCASSQAGGASETQYFGPGTRLLVL.

This clonotype was picked up a small number of times. The rearrangement uses TRBV7-2 and TRBJ2-1; no firm D call. This CDR3 spans 12 amino acids. V was pared by 1 base and J by 15 bases, with 13 bases between. Germline V gives CDR1 SGHTA, CDR2 FQGNSA. The CDR3 DNA reads TGTGCCAGCAGCTTAGAAACCAAATCCTTGTTCTTC. The encoded protein is CASSLETKSLFF.

V and J are TRBV11-2 and TRBJ2-3; 10 bases align to TRBD2. Germline CDR1 reads SGHAT; CDR2 reads FQNNGV. Trimming took 5 bases from V and 4 from J; bases not matched to a gene: 9. This CDR3 region has 16 residues. CDR3 sequence reads: CASSRSAGGPPDTQYF. The CDR3 nucleotides read TGTGCCAGCAGCCGCTCAGCGGGAGGGCCGCCAGATACGCAGTATTTT.

The chain links TRBV5-1 to TRBJ2-7; tentatively, D is TRBD1 (5 bases). Germline V gives CDR1 SGHRS, CDR2 YFSETQ. The germline V and J ends were trimmed by 3 bases and 0 bases, with 13 bases remaining between them. The CDR3 has 15 amino acids. The CDR3, as DNA: TGCGCCAGCAGCTCCAGGGAAGGAAGCTCCTACGAGCAGTACTTC. It translates to CASSSREGSSYEQYF.

The CDR3 DNA is TGCAGCGTTGTCTCGTCAGGGGTTTGGTACGAGCAGTACTTC. Translated, it gives CSVVSSGVWYEQYF. The chain employs TRBV29-1 and TRBJ2-7; D possibly corresponds to TRBD1 (6 bases). This CDR3 contains 14 residues. Trimming pared 4 bases from V and 4 bases from J, leaving 17 bases between. Germline CDR1 is SQVTM and CDR2 is ANQGSEA.

This clonotype has only a few counts. The chain carries TRBV15 and TRBJ2-3; D might be TRBD2 (6 bases). V lost 0 bases, J lost 9 bases, and 10 bases lay in between. This CDR3 is built from 13 residues. Germline loops: CDR1 LNHNV, CDR2 YYDKDF (reference sequence). CDR3 DNA: TGTGCCACCAGCAGAGAGGGCGGGACGACGCAGTATTTT. Translated: CATSREGGTTQYF.

This chain connects TRBV4-1 to TRBJ2-5; D is ambiguous. Germline CDR1 and CDR2: MGHRA and YSYEKL. V lost 2 bases and J lost 5, with 9 bases in between. The CDR3 covers 13 residues. CDR3 protein: CASSQLLLETQYF. The CDR3 nucleotides are TGCGCCAGCAGCCAACTTCTCCTCGAGACCCAGTACTTC.

The chain carries TRBV30 and TRBJ2-1; 7 bases are a match to TRBD1. The CDR3 runs to 13 residues. Germline loops: CDR1 GTSNPN, CDR2 SVGIG (reference sequence). J lost 4 bases, V lost 4 bases, and 4 bases had no gene match. The CDR3 sequence is CAWTRDRYNEQFF. Written as DNA, the CDR3 is TGTGCCTGGACTCGGGACAGATACAATGAGCAGTTCTTC.

The chain recombines TRBV5-1 with TRBJ2-1, with 10 nucleotides matching TRBD2. V gave up 4 bases and J gave up 3 bases; unmatched junction bases: 7. The CDR3 totals 16 residues. CDR1 and CDR2 from the germline V gene are SGHRS and YFSETQ. The CDR3 sequence is CASSPTGTSVYNEQFF. The CDR3 bases are TGCGCCAGCAGCCCCACCGGGACTAGCGTCTACAATGAGCAGTTCTTC.

This clonotype was recorded a few times. The chain links TRBV29-1 to TRBJ2-7, with D possibly matching TRBD1 (7 bases). The germline gives CDR1 SQVTM, CDR2 ANQGSEA. V dropped 6 bases and J dropped 3 bases, with 21 bases sitting between them. CDR3 length: 15 residues. The chain's CDR3 is CSVIRPGDSNYEQYF. CDR3 DNA sequence: TGCAGCGTCATTCGACCGGGGGACAGCAACTACGAGCAGTACTTC.

This chain uses TRBV27 with TRBJ2-1; TRBD2 agrees at 10 bases. CDR3 size: 16 residues. Germline CDR1 is MNHEY and CDR2 is SMNVEV (reference sequence). V gave up 1 base and J gave up 10 bases; unmatched junction bases: 10. CDR3 residues: CASSLYYLAGDREQFF. In DNA form, the CDR3 reads TGTGCCAGCAGTTTATATTACCTAGCGGGAGACCGAGAGCAGTTCTTC.